The clone carrying this TCR beta chain was seen repeatedly, ten times or more. Amplification yielded TCR beta CDR3 regions, with RNA transcripts as the source. HTBI primers were used for first-round RT-PCR of the TCR CDR3. TCRdb reanalysed the multiplex PCR reads using MiXCR and keeps one entry per CDR3 protein. Of some 400,000 distinct CDR3 sequences listed, 13% are singletons. PBMCs were sourced from roughly 9.1 ml fresh peripheral blood. This specimen comes from a study of T cells in Graves' hyperthyroidism and ophthalmopathy. Overall study context: Prior to any treatment, at the point of initial diagnosis, peripheral blood was collected.

The germline gives CDR1 MNHEY, CDR2 SMNVEV (reference sequence). The CDR3 extends over 14 amino acids. Trimming took off 3 bases at V and 7 bases at J, with 12 bases between the two ends. This rearrangement joins TRBV27 to TRBJ1-4; D is unresolved. The source of this sequence is a man aged 30-40 years with Graves' hyperthyroidism that later progressed to Graves' ophthalmopathy. Sequenced material: blood. This CDR3 reads CASSFARSGEKLFF. The CDR3 region has the DNA TGTGCCAGCAGTTTTGCCCGTTCGGGTGAAAAACTGTTTTTT.